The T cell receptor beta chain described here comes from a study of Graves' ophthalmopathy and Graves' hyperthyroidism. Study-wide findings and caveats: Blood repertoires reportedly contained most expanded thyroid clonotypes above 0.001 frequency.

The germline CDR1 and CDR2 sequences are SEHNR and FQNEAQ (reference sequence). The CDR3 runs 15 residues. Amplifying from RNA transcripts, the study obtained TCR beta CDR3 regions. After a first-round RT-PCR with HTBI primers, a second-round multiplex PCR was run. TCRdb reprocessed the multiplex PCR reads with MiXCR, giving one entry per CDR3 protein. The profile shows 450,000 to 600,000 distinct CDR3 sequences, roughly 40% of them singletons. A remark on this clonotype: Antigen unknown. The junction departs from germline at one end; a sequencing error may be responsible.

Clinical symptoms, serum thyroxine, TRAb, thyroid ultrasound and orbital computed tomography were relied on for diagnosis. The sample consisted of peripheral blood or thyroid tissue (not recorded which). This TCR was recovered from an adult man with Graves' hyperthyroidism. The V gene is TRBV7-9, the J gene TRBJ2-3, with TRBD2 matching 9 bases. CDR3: CASSQTSGHTDTQYF. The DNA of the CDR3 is TGCGCCAGCAGCCAGACTAGCGGACACACAGATACGCAGTATTTT.